A single sample gave rise to the 24 T cell receptor beta chains below, sequenced in a study of blood T cell repertoires in COVID-19. Measured with immunoSEQ multiplex PCR; TCRdb has only the in-frame clones, and not every one. This table holds about 250,000 clones, 89% found once. The sequenced sample was peripheral blood. These receptors came from a woman in her 40s who had recovered from COVID-19.

The rearrangement uses TRBV11-3 and TRBJ2-1, with no clear D. Germline CDR1 reads SGHNT; CDR2 reads YENEEA. This CDR3 has 11 residues. V was pared by 5 bases and J by 7 bases, with 6 bases between. The CDR3 nucleotides read TGTGCCAGCAGCCGGAGTAATGAGCAGTTCTTC. Residues: CASSRSNEQFF.

The chain has TRBV29-1 and TRBJ2-1, with D perhaps TRBD2 (5 bases). CDR3 length: 14 residues. Deletions cut 7 bases from V and 8 bases from J, with 21 bases between. Germline CDR1 SQVTM, CDR2 ANQGSEA. The CDR3 region has the DNA TGCAGCGGCAACCGGGCATCCGGGATAGATGAGCAGTTCTTC. It yields the protein CSGNRASGIDEQFF.

A few counts support this clone. Other nucleotide sequences in the sample specify the same CDR3. The V and J genes are TRBV19 and TRBJ2-7; D is undetermined. The CDR3 contains 11 residues. Looked up from germline, CDR1 is LNHDA and CDR2 is SQIVND (reference sequence). Deletions cut 3 bases from V and 6 bases from J, with 6 bases between. The CDR3 sequence is CASSIGSEQYF. The CDR3 bases are TGTGCCAGTAGTATCGGTTCCGAGCAGTACTTC.

Concerning this clone itself: Possible read error: a much larger clone is one base away. Other DNA sequences from this sample encode an identical CDR3 as well. The chain uses TRBV12-3 or TRBV12-4 and TRBJ2-1; 8 bases align to TRBD1. CDR3 size: 13 residues. Germline trimming cut 3 bases from V and 8 bases from J; bases unmatched to any gene: 3. In nucleotides, the CDR3 is TGTGCCAGCAGTTTGGCAGGGGGCGATGAGCAGTTCTTC. Translating it yields CASSLAGGDEQFF.

Only a few counts were recorded for this clone. The chain couples TRBV6-5 to TRBJ2-7, with 9 bases fitting TRBD2. The CDR3 loop spans 16 amino acids. Germline V gives CDR1 MNHEY, CDR2 SVGAGI. After removal of 0 bases from V and 0 bases from J, the junction contained 3 bases not matched to a gene. CDR3 region: CASSYSTSGNSYEQYF. Here the CDR3 DNA reads TGTGCCAGCAGTTACTCGACTAGCGGAAACTCCTACGAGCAGTACTTC.

The chain couples TRBV2 to TRBJ1-2, with a possible D match to TRBD1 (6 bases). Germline CDR1 and CDR2: SNHLY and FYNNEI. V gave up 7 bases and J gave up 1 base, with 13 bases separating them. The CDR3 totals 14 residues. CDR3 nucleotides: TGTGCCAGCACTCCTGGGACACTTAACTATGGCTACACCTTC. This sequence encodes CASTPGTLNYGYTF. Looking up the rest from reference TRBV2 and TRBJ1-2 gives the full variable domain: EPEVTQTPSHQVTQMGQEVILRCVPISNHLYFYWYRQILGQKVEFLVSFYNNEISEKSEIFDDQFSVERPDGSNFTLKIRSTKLEDSAMYFCASTPGTLNYGYTFGSGTRLTVV.

V gene TRBV30 combines with J gene TRBJ2-3; TRBD2 aligns across 13 bases. CDR3 length: 15 amino acids. Germline values: CDR1 GTSNPN, CDR2 SVGIG (reference sequence). J was trimmed by 11 bases and V by 4 bases; bases with no gene match: 12. This CDR3 reads CAWTARGTSGREQYF. Here the CDR3 DNA reads TGTGCCTGGACCGCCCGGGGCACTAGCGGGAGGGAGCAGTATTTT.

This clone occurred once. The gene calls are TRBV4-1 and TRBJ1-3; weak D call: TRBD1 (5 bases). V shed 0 bases and J shed 0 bases, with 12 bases lying between them. Germline assignment: CDR1 MGHRA and CDR2 YSYEKL. This CDR3 comprises 17 residues. For the CDR3, the DNA is TGCGCCAGCAGCCAAGAATTTGGGGCCTACTCTGGAAACACCATATATTTT. It translates to CASSQEFGAYSGNTIYF.

The V call is TRBV18, the J call TRBJ1-1, with D perhaps matching TRBD1 (6 bases). This CDR3 spans 12 amino acids. Germline CDR1 and CDR2: KGHSH and LQKENI. V was pared by 6 bases and J by 7 bases, with 12 bases between. The CDR3 region has the DNA TGTGCCAGCTCCCAAACAGGGTTTGAAGCTTTCTTT. Protein product: CASSQTGFEAFF.

V is TRBV9 and J is TRBJ2-1; TRBD2 matches 15 bases. The J segment lost 5 bases and the V segment lost 2 bases, leaving 2 bases of the junction unmatched. Germline CDR1 and CDR2: SGDLS and YYNGEE. The CDR3 loop spans 16 amino acids. The CDR3 coding sequence is TGTGCCAGCAGCGTTCGGACTAGCGGGAGGGACAATGAGCAGTTCTTC. Amino acid sequence: CASSVRTSGRDNEQFF.

This clone showed up just once. The chain recombines TRBV28 with TRBJ2-7; 8 bases align to TRBD1. The CDR3 is 14 amino acids. Germline V gene lookup returns CDR1 MDHEN and CDR2 SYDVKM. Trimming cost V 5 bases and J 2 bases; bases outside gene matches: 5. As DNA, the CDR3 is TGTGCCAGCAGTCCAGACAGGGGCGCCTACGAGCAGTACTTC. This gives the protein CASSPDRGAYEQYF.

The chain uses TRBV28 and TRBJ1-5; 7 nucleotides line up with TRBD1. V shed 3 bases, J shed 3 bases, and the junction held 5 bases outside the gene matches. The CDR3 is made up of 15 amino acids. Per germline, CDR1 MDHEN and CDR2 SYDVKM. CDR3 protein: CASSFLDRDNQPQHF. DNA for the CDR3: TGTGCCAGCAGTTTTCTAGACAGGGACAATCAGCCCCAGCATTTT. The variable domain in full, completed from reference TRBV28 and TRBJ1-5, reads DVKVTQSSRYLVKRTGEKVFLECVQDMDHENMFWYRQDPGLGLRLIYFSYDVKMKEKGDIPEGYSVSREKKERFSLILESASTNQTSMYLCASSFLDRDNQPQHFGDGTRLSIL.

The chain employs TRBV13 and TRBJ2-7, with 8 bases identical to TRBD1. The J segment lost 0 bases and the V segment lost 0 bases, leaving 4 bases of the junction unmatched. The germline V gene encodes CDR1 PRHDT and CDR2 FYEKMQ (reference sequence). There are 16 residues in the CDR3. The CDR3 loop reads CASSLGGQGLSYEQYF. CDR3 bases: TGTGCCAGCAGCTTAGGAGGACAGGGCCTCTCCTACGAGCAGTACTTC. The full variable domain, completed using reference TRBV13 and TRBJ2-7, is AAGVIQSPRHLIKEKRETATLKCYPIPRHDTVYWYQQGPGQDPQFLISFYEKMQSDKGSIPDRFSAQQFSDYHSELNMSSLELGDSALYFCASSLGGQGLSYEQYFGPGTRLTVT.

This sequence joins TRBV19 and TRBJ2-2; 7 bases fit TRBD2. The CDR3 is 15 amino acids. CDR1 is LNHDA and CDR2 is SQIVND in the germline V gene (reference sequence). J lost 5 bases, V lost 6 bases, and 9 bases had no gene match. This CDR3 reads CASSPGPRGTGELFF. Written as DNA, the CDR3 is TGTGCCAGTAGCCCAGGCCCGCGGGGGACCGGGGAGCTGTTTTTT.

This clone was found a few times. V usage is TRBV3-1 (or the pseudogene TRBV3-2) and J usage is TRBJ2-2; TRBD2 might be the D (6 bases). The CDR3 is 13 residues long. Deletions cut 2 bases from V and 6 bases from J, with 7 bases between. Germline V gene data show CDR1 as LGHDT and CDR2 as YNNKEL (reference sequence). As DNA, the CDR3 is TGTGCCAGCAGCCAACGGGAGCCCGGGGAGCTGTTTTTT. Its translation is CASSQREPGELFF.

The V call is TRBV11-2, the J call TRBJ1-3, with unresolved D. The length of the CDR3 is 13 residues. Germline-derived CDR1 and CDR2 are SGHAT and FQNNGV. V was shortened by 4 bases and J by 3 bases, with 7 bases between the two germline ends. The CDR3 nucleotides read TGTGCCAGCAGCTCTAAGATTGGAAACACCATATATTTT. It codes for CASSSKIGNTIYF.

This clone was observed once. The chain employs TRBV2 and TRBJ1-1; D is undetermined. CDR1 is SNHLY and CDR2 is FYNNEI in the germline V gene. Trimming cost V 9 bases and J 7 bases, with 12 bases left between them. The CDR3 has 11 residues. Written as DNA, the CDR3 is TGTGCCAGTCGAGGCAGCCATGAAGCTTTCTTT. Protein: CASRGSHEAFF. The full variable domain, its missing parts supplied by reference TRBV2 and TRBJ1-1, is EPEVTQTPSHQVTQMGQEVILRCVPISNHLYFYWYRQILGQKVEFLVSFYNNEISEKSEIFDDQFSVERPDGSNFTLKIRSTKLEDSAMYFCASRGSHEAFFGQGTRLTVV.

The rearrangement links TRBV12-5 to TRBJ2-7; 8 bases align to TRBD2. The CDR3 consists of 14 residues. The trim removed 5 bases at V and 3 bases at J, leaving 6 bases unmatched. CDR1 and CDR2 from the germline V gene are LGHNT and FRNRAP. The CDR3 here is CASGGSAGVYEQYF. The CDR3 DNA reads as TGTGCTAGTGGTGGCTCAGCGGGGGTCTACGAGCAGTACTTC.

This chain uses TRBV7-2 with TRBJ2-6; no clear D gene. The CDR3 is 16 residues long. V was clipped by 1 base and J by 0 bases, with 7 bases between them. CDR1 is SGHTA, CDR2 FQGNSA, per germline. This CDR3 reads CASSLERDSGANVLTF. CDR3 DNA: TGTGCCAGCAGCTTAGAGAGAGACTCTGGGGCCAACGTCCTGACTTTC.

The DNA for the CDR3 is TGTGCCAGCAGAGGGGTGGCAGGGAATTATGGCTACACCTTC. Protein: CASRGVAGNYGYTF. The chain combines TRBV7-9 with TRBJ1-2; D might be TRBD1 (5 bases). CDR3 length: 14 amino acids. Germline V gives CDR1 SEHNR, CDR2 FQNEAQ (reference sequence). Trimming took 6 bases from V and 5 from J, leaving 16 bases between them. Full variable domain (remainder filled in from reference TRBV7-9 and TRBJ1-2): DTGVSQNPRHKITKRGQNVTFRCDPISEHNRLYWYRQTLGQGPEFLTYFQNEAQLEKSRLLSDRFSAERPKGSFSTLEIQRTEQGDSAMYLCASRGVAGNYGYTFGSGTRLTVV.

The chain has TRBV6-5 and TRBJ2-7, with TRBD1 as a possible D gene (6 bases). Germline CDR1 MNHEY, CDR2 SVGAGI. The CDR3 consists of 14 residues. Trimming took 6 bases from V and 0 from J, leaving 12 bases between them. The CDR3, as DNA: TGTGCCAGCAGACCCGGGACAACCTCCTACGAGCAGTACTTC. Translation gives CASRPGTTSYEQYF.

V gene TRBV9 combines with J gene TRBJ2-1; the D gene is possibly TRBD1 (7 bases). V gave up 3 bases and J gave up 1 base, with 23 bases separating them. CDR1 is SGDLS, CDR2 YYNGEE, per germline. This CDR3 comprises 19 residues. The CDR3 spells CASSGRGGGLDDSYNEQFF. DNA of the CDR3: TGTGCCAGCAGCGGCCGCGGAGGGGGCCTTGACGATTCCTACAATGAGCAGTTCTTC.

This chain uses TRBV4-1 with TRBJ2-6; D not certain. This CDR3 is 17 amino acids long. The V gene's germline CDR1 is MGHRA and CDR2 YSYEKL. With 1 base removed from V and 0 bases from J, the gap between germline ends came to 10 bases. CDR3 sequence: CASSQGEMISGANVLTF. The CDR3 DNA reads as TGCGCCAGCAGCCAAGGAGAGATGATCTCTGGGGCCAACGTCCTGACTTTC.

V and J are TRBV24-1 and TRBJ2-2, with TRBD1 matching over 10 bases. This CDR3 comprises 17 residues. V was clipped by 1 base and J by 4 bases; unmatched bases: 5. Germline lookup yields CDR1 KGHDR and CDR2 SFDVKD. DNA for the CDR3: TGTGCCACCAGTGATTTAGGGGACAGGGGCTCCACCGGGGAGCTGTTTTTT. Its protein is CATSDLGDRGSTGELFF.